One and the same sample provided the 16 T cell receptor beta chains below, sequenced in a study of T cell responses to AZD1222 COVID-19 vaccine. The protocol was immunoSEQ multiplex PCR, while the TCRdb copy is restricted to in-frame clones and leaves out a portion. The sample gives 200,000 to 250,000 clones, roughly 91% of which show up once; roughly 1% is in the top ten. The sample consisted of peripheral blood, taken on day 0 of MenACWY control vaccination. The source is an adult in good health.

The CDR3 DNA sequence: TGCGCCAGCAGCCAAGGAACAGGGGGCGGATGGGATTCACCCCTCCACTTT. This encodes CASSQGTGGGWDSPLHF. The rearrangement links TRBV4-1 to TRBJ1-6, with TRBD1 matching over 9 bases. The V segment lost 1 base and the J segment 8 bases; nucleotides outside the gene matches: 9. Germline loops: CDR1 MGHRA, CDR2 YSYEKL. The CDR3 loop spans 17 amino acids.

The rearrangement joins TRBV18 to TRBJ2-1; no clear D gene. The CDR3 spans 13 residues. The germline CDR1 and CDR2 sequences are KGHSH and LQKENI. Trimming removed 0 bases from V and 8 bases from J, with 8 bases in between. CDR3 sequence: CASSPPVIDEQFF. The CDR3 coding sequence is TGTGCCAGCTCACCACCAGTGATCGATGAGCAGTTCTTC.

The chain combines TRBV4-1 with TRBJ1-2; no reliable D call. The germline V and J ends were trimmed by 5 bases and 9 bases, with 10 bases remaining between them. CDR1 is MGHRA, CDR2 YSYEKL, per germline. The length of the CDR3 is 11 residues. CDR3 sequence: CASSTAVSYTF. The DNA of the CDR3 is TGCGCCAGCAGCACAGCCGTAAGCTACACCTTC.

A word on this clone: Relative to the germline gene, one junction end is altered; a read error may explain this. Other DNA sequences within the sample encode an identical CDR3. The chain couples TRBV7-6 to TRBJ2-2, with D perhaps TRBD1 (5 bases). The germline V gene has CDR1 SGHVS and CDR2 FNYEAQ. The CDR3 has 14 residues. CDR3 bases: TGCGCCAGCAGAAAGAAGGGGCCCACCGGGGAGCTGTTTTTT. This encodes CASRKKGPTGELFF. Variable domain in full (rest from reference TRBV7-6 and TRBJ2-2): GAGVSQSPRYKVTKRGQDVALRCDPISGHVSLYWYRQALGQGPEFLTYFNYEAQQDKSGLPNDRFSAERPEGSISTLTIQRTEQRDSAMYRCASRKKGPTGELFFGEGSRLTVL.

V and J are TRBV27 and TRBJ2-2; D uncertain. From germline, CDR1 is MNHEY and CDR2 SMNVEV (reference sequence). The CDR3 spans 13 residues. Trimming pared 4 bases from V and 1 base from J, leaving 4 bases between. CDR3 region: CASSSQNTGELFF. DNA for the CDR3: TGTGCCAGCAGTTCTCAGAACACCGGGGAGCTGTTTTTT.

The V and J genes are TRBV27 and TRBJ1-4; the match to TRBD1 covers 11 bases. With 5 bases clipped from V and 11 bases from J, the junction kept 10 bases outside the gene matches. CDR3 length: 15 amino acids. The germline V gene encodes CDR1 MNHEY and CDR2 SMNVEV (reference sequence). The CDR3 region is CASSASGTGGWKLFF. The DNA for the CDR3 is TGTGCCAGCAGTGCCTCCGGGACAGGGGGTTGGAAACTGTTTTTT.

The V and J genes are TRBV18 and TRBJ2-2; a possible D gene is TRBD1 (5 bases). V was pared by 6 bases and J by 5 bases, with 10 bases between. This CDR3 region has 13 residues. Germline CDR1 KGHSH, CDR2 LQKENI. DNA of the CDR3: TGTGCCAGCTCGCAGGGAATGACCGGGGAGCTGTTTTTT. Residues: CASSQGMTGELFF.

The chain has TRBV18 and TRBJ1-1; TRBD1 might be the D (5 bases). The CDR3 length is 16 residues. The V gene lost 1 base and the J gene lost 1 base, with 13 bases spanning the gap. Per the germline V gene, CDR1 is KGHSH and CDR2 is LQKENI. CDR3 in DNA: TGTGCCAGCTCACCACGGGACCTCGGGACGAACACTGAAGCTTTCTTT. Amino acid sequence: CASSPRDLGTNTEAFF.

In its sample, this clone was seen a few times. The chain links TRBV6-5 to TRBJ1-1; D unresolved. The ends were cut back, 6 bases at V and 0 bases at J, with 14 bases in the middle. Per germline, CDR1 MNHEY and CDR2 SVGAGI. The CDR3 covers 15 residues. CDR3 nucleotide sequence: TGTGCCAGCAGCCACCCACCAAGTATGAACACTGAAGCTTTCTTT. It encodes CASSHPPSMNTEAFF.

The rearrangement links TRBV6-5 to TRBJ1-1; D not resolved. V lost 6 bases, J lost 0 bases, and 8 bases lay in between. The V gene's germline CDR1 is MNHEY and CDR2 SVGAGI. This CDR3 spans 13 amino acids. The CDR3 DNA reads as TGTGCCAGCAGGATGGACTTGAACACTGAAGCTTTCTTT. This sequence encodes CASRMDLNTEAFF.

The rearrangement uses TRBV19 and TRBJ1-1, with D possibly being TRBD1 (6 bases). V was clipped by 4 bases and J by 10 bases, with 13 bases between them. The germline V gene encodes CDR1 LNHDA and CDR2 SQIVND (reference sequence). The CDR3 covers 12 residues. The CDR3 nucleotides are TGTGCCAGTAGTAGCCGAGAGGGGGGAGCTTTCTTT. Its protein is CASSSREGGAFF.

This chain connects TRBV18 to TRBJ2-1, with a tentative D call TRBD2 (6 bases). The V end was cut by 3 bases, the J end by 9 bases, with 18 bases between. The germline gives CDR1 KGHSH, CDR2 LQKENI. The CDR3 length is 15 residues. The chain's CDR3 is CASSPPSGALGEQFF. CDR3 nucleotides: TGTGCCAGCTCACCTCCCTCGGGAGCGCTAGGTGAGCAGTTCTTC.

V usage is TRBV3-1 (or the pseudogene TRBV3-2) and J usage is TRBJ1-6; possible D gene TRBD1, 6 bases. The ends were cut back, 4 bases at V and 10 bases at J, with 20 bases in the middle. Germline assignment: CDR1 LGHDT and CDR2 YNNKEL (reference sequence). The CDR3 runs 16 residues. CDR3 bases: TGTGCCAGCAGCCGCCCCTTGAGGGGGGCTGGATCACCCCTCCACTTT. Encoded protein: CASSRPLRGAGSPLHF.

V is TRBV19 and J is TRBJ2-2; a possible D gene is TRBD1 (6 bases). CDR1 and CDR2 (germline): LNHDA, SQIVND (reference sequence). With 3 bases removed from V and 3 bases from J, the gap between germline ends came to 17 bases. The CDR3 runs to 17 residues. The CDR3 sequence: CASSIIRGRADTGELFF. Written as DNA, the CDR3 is TGTGCCAGTAGTATTATCAGGGGCAGAGCGGACACCGGGGAGCTGTTTTTT.

The chain joins TRBV5-6 to TRBJ1-2; D possibly corresponds to TRBD1 (6 bases). V dropped 5 bases and J dropped 3 bases, with 11 bases sitting between them. The CDR3 spans 13 residues. CDR1 and CDR2 from the germline V gene are SGHDT and YYEEEE. CDR3 region: CASRQGPYYGYTF. In DNA, the CDR3 is TGTGCCAGCAGACAGGGACCGTACTATGGCTACACCTTC.

The chain uses TRBV5-1 and TRBJ1-4; D is ambiguous. CDR3 length equals 15 residues. V was shortened by 0 bases and J by 8 bases, with 14 bases between the two germline ends. CDR1 and CDR2 from the germline V gene are SGHRS and YFSETQ. The CDR3 DNA reads TGCGCCAGCAGCTTGGTAGGCAGCACAAGCGAAAAACTGTTTTTT. Its protein is CASSLVGSTSEKLFF. Supplemented by reference TRBV5-1 and TRBJ1-4, the full variable domain reads KAGVTQTPRYLIKTRGQQVTLSCSPISGHRSVSWYQQTPGQGLQFLFEYFSETQRNKGNFPGRFSGRQFSNSRSEMNVSTLELGDSALYLCASSLVGSTSEKLFFGSGTQLSVL.